These 26 T cell receptor beta chains originate from one sample sequenced in a study of cytomegalovirus exposure and HLA in healthy donors. This PCR relied on a set of 60 Vbeta primers and 13 Jbeta primers. Measured with immunoSEQ multiplex PCR; TCRdb has only the in-frame clones, and not every one. The profile covers around 150,000 clones, with over 70% appearing a single time and roughly 3% taken by the ten largest. The material sequenced was PBMCs. All receptors derive from a woman aged 45-65 years in good health and CMV-seropositive.

This chain links TRBV4-2 with TRBJ2-7; tentative D call: TRBD2 (5 bases). The CDR3 has 15 amino acids. Germline CDR1 is LGHNA and CDR2 is YNFKEQ. V was clipped by 3 bases and J by 4 bases, with 16 bases between them. CDR3 protein: CASSHNTRVEYEQYF. For the CDR3, the DNA is TGTGCCAGCAGCCATAACACGCGGGTGGAGTACGAGCAGTACTTC.

This clone was seen a handful of times. The chain combines TRBV6-1 with TRBJ1-2; 10 bases agree with TRBD1. Unmatched junction bases numbered 2, after V lost 8 bases and J lost 2 bases. The V gene's germline CDR1 is MNHNS and CDR2 SASEGT. The CDR3 has 13 residues. The CDR3 nucleotides are TGTGCCAGCGGGACAGGGGCCAACTATGGCTACACCTTC. It translates to CASGTGANYGYTF.

The rearrangement uses TRBV12-5 and TRBJ2-7; the match to TRBD2 covers 10 bases. This CDR3 has 14 residues. Germline V CDR1 and CDR2: LGHNT, FRNRAP. V lost 6 bases, J lost 5 bases, and 7 bases stayed unmatched. In nucleotides, the CDR3 is TGTGCTAGTGGGGCAAGCGGGGGGGGTGACGAGCAGTACTTC. Its protein product is CASGASGGGDEQYF.

Only one count was recorded for this clone. The chain combines TRBV19 with TRBJ1-2, with D perhaps matching TRBD1 (6 bases). V dropped 5 bases and J dropped 2 bases, with 12 bases sitting between them. Germline values: CDR1 LNHDA, CDR2 SQIVND (reference sequence). The CDR3 has 14 amino acids. The CDR3 bases are TGTGCCAGTAGTTCCGGACAGAGGAACTATGGCTACACCTTC. It codes for CASSSGQRNYGYTF.

This rearrangement joins TRBV5-1 to TRBJ2-7; 10 nucleotides agree with TRBD2. Germline loops: CDR1 SGHRS, CDR2 YFSETQ. With V trimmed by 6 bases and J by 0 bases, 6 bases remained unmatched. This CDR3 has 15 residues. CDR3 protein: CASTQAGGPSYEQYF. In DNA, the CDR3 is TGCGCCAGCACCCAAGCGGGGGGGCCCTCCTACGAGCAGTACTTC.

The CDR3: CASSLGTGLTEAFF. The CDR3 DNA follows: TGTGCCAGCAGCTTAGGGACAGGGTTGACTGAAGCTTTCTTT. The gene calls are TRBV13 and TRBJ1-1; 7 positions agree with TRBD1. Germline CDR1 and CDR2: PRHDT and FYEKMQ (reference sequence). This CDR3 is 14 amino acids long. With V trimmed by 0 bases and J by 5 bases, 3 bases remained unmatched.

This sequence joins TRBV7-3 and TRBJ2-1; D not resolved. V was trimmed by 5 bases and J by 8 bases, leaving 13 bases between them. Germline lookup yields CDR1 SGHTA and CDR2 FQGTGA. This CDR3 spans 13 amino acids. The CDR3 region is CASSVKRTDEQFF. Here the CDR3 DNA reads TGTGCCAGCAGCGTGAAGCGTACCGATGAGCAGTTCTTC.

A few counts support this clone. This sequence joins TRBV13 and TRBJ2-3; 7 nucleotides line up with TRBD1. The CDR3 has 14 amino acids. V was pared by 4 bases and J by 5 bases, with 6 bases of the junction left unmatched. From germline, CDR1 is PRHDT and CDR2 FYEKMQ (reference sequence). CDR3 protein: CASSSYDRVDTQYF. CDR3 nucleotide sequence: TGTGCCAGCAGCTCATACGACAGGGTAGATACGCAGTATTTT.

The J gene is TRBJ2-2, the V gene TRBV12-5, with D maybe TRBD2 (5 bases). CDR1 is LGHNT and CDR2 is FRNRAP in the germline V gene. This CDR3 contains 15 residues. Trimming stripped 0 bases from V and 4 bases from J, with 9 bases between. The DNA of the CDR3 is TGTGCTAGTGGTTTGGTACTAGGTGCCACCGGGGAGCTGTTTTTT. It encodes CASGLVLGATGELFF.

The genes are TRBV6-5 and TRBJ1-1; D not resolved. With 7 bases removed from V and 2 bases from J, the gap between germline ends came to 5 bases. The CDR3 consists of 11 residues. From germline, CDR1 is MNHEY and CDR2 SVGAGI. In DNA form, the CDR3 reads TGTGCCAGCACGTCTAACACTGAAGCTTTCTTT. It specifies CASTSNTEAFF.

The genes are TRBV28 and TRBJ2-3, with 7 bases fitting TRBD2. The germline V gene encodes CDR1 MDHEN and CDR2 SYDVKM. The CDR3 length is 16 residues. The trim removed 4 bases at V and 5 bases at J, leaving 12 bases unmatched. The CDR3 region is CASSSSSGGYVDTQYF. The CDR3, as DNA: TGTGCCAGCAGTTCCTCTAGCGGAGGGTATGTAGATACGCAGTATTTT.

The rearrangement links TRBV5-4 to TRBJ2-3; D is undetermined. CDR3 size: 15 residues. The germline V and J ends were trimmed by 4 bases and 0 bases, with 12 bases remaining between them. CDR1 is SGHNT, CDR2 YYREEE, per germline (reference sequence). CDR3 nucleotide sequence: TGTGCCAGCAGCGCCCCTGAGGAGAGCACAGATACGCAGTATTTT. Encoded protein: CASSAPEESTDTQYF.

The CDR3 DNA is TGTGCCAGCAGTGAAGCGGCCGGGACTAGAGCAGAGACCCAGTACTTC. This translates into CASSEAAGTRAETQYF. The V and J genes are TRBV2 and TRBJ2-5, with 8 nucleotides matching TRBD2. CDR1 is SNHLY, CDR2 FYNNEI, per germline. V was clipped by 0 bases and J by 4 bases; unmatched bases: 7. This CDR3 has 16 residues.

The CDR3 DNA is TGTGCCAGCAGCCCGGGAAGGGACAATCAGCCCCAGCATTTT. Translation: CASSPGRDNQPQHF. The chain has TRBV7-2 and TRBJ1-5, with D hard to call. CDR1 and CDR2 (germline): SGHTA, FQGNSA. Trimming stripped 5 bases from V and 3 bases from J, with 11 bases between. The CDR3 contains 14 residues.

This clone came up once. The chain uses TRBV5-4 and TRBJ2-5, with TRBD1 as a possible D gene (5 bases). The CDR3 is 13 residues long. The V gene's germline CDR1 is SGHNT and CDR2 YYREEE (reference sequence). The V end lost 4 bases, the J end lost 5 bases, and 12 bases lay between the germline ends. CDR3 region: CASSPGNRETQYF. Here the CDR3 DNA reads TGTGCCAGCAGCCCAGGGAATAGGGAGACCCAGTACTTC.

There are a few counts of this clone. The V call is TRBV30, the J call TRBJ2-2, with TRBD1 as a possible D gene (6 bases). V shed 1 base and J shed 4 bases, with 16 bases lying between them. The germline CDR1 and CDR2 sequences are GTSNPN and SVGIG (reference sequence). CDR3 length: 16 amino acids. DNA for the CDR3: TGTGCCTGGAGTGGCCCCAGGGGCAGCGGCACCGGGGAGCTGTTTTTT. Protein: CAWSGPRGSGTGELFF.

The DNA for the CDR3 is TGTGCCAGCAGCGCAAGACCTAGCGGGGGGGCCATGGATACGCAGTATTTT. Amino acid sequence: CASSARPSGGAMDTQYF. This chain uses TRBV9 with TRBJ2-3; TRBD2 matches 12 bases. Germline V lookup: CDR1 SGDLS, CDR2 YYNGEE. CDR3 length: 17 residues. Trimming at V came to 3 bases and at J to 6 bases, leaving 11 bases not matched to a gene. Filled out from reference TRBV9 and TRBJ2-3, the complete variable domain reads DSGVTQTPKHLITATGQRVTLRCSPRSGDLSVYWYQQSLDQGLQFLIQYYNGEERAKGNILERFSAQQFPDLHSELNLSSLELGDSALYFCASSARPSGGAMDTQYFGPGTRLTVL.

V usage is TRBV5-6 and J usage is TRBJ1-3; possible D gene TRBD1, 5 bases. The CDR3 has 18 residues. V dropped 0 bases and J dropped 0 bases, with 16 bases sitting between them. The germline V gene has CDR1 SGHDT and CDR2 YYEEEE. The CDR3 DNA sequence: TGTGCCAGCAGCTTGGGGACGGACATCACGGTCTCTGGAAACACCATATATTTT. Protein: CASSLGTDITVSGNTIYF.

V gene TRBV9 combines with J gene TRBJ2-2; 7 bases agree with TRBD2. The trim removed 0 bases at V and 5 bases at J, leaving 4 bases unmatched. CDR1 and CDR2 from the germline V gene are SGDLS and YYNGEE. The CDR3 has 15 amino acids. Here the CDR3 reads CASSVAPAGTGELFF. CDR3 DNA: TGTGCCAGCAGCGTAGCGCCAGCGGGGACCGGGGAGCTGTTTTTT.

The chain employs TRBV5-1 and TRBJ2-5, with 8 positions matching TRBD1. In germline, CDR1 is SGHRS, CDR2 YFSETQ. The CDR3 is 15 residues long. Trimming at V came to 4 bases and at J to 2 bases, leaving 7 bases not matched to a gene. CDR3 in amino acids: CASSRGQGLQETQYF. In DNA, the CDR3 is TGCGCCAGCAGCAGAGGACAGGGCCTTCAAGAGACCCAGTACTTC.

This chain connects TRBV25-1 to TRBJ1-4; no reliable D call. CDR3 length: 15 amino acids. V lost 3 bases to trimming and J lost 0 bases, with 8 bases between them. CDR1 MGHDK and CDR2 SYGVNS come from the germline V gene. CDR3 in DNA: TGTGCCAGCAGTGATCCAGGCCCAACTAATGAAAAACTGTTTTTT. Protein: CASSDPGPTNEKLFF.

This chain connects TRBV27 to TRBJ2-1; 14 positions agree with TRBD2. The CDR3 contains 19 residues. After removal of 5 bases from V and 1 base from J, the junction contained 10 bases not matched to a gene. Germline CDR1 is MNHEY and CDR2 is SMNVEV (reference sequence). The CDR3 nucleotides are TGTGCCAGCAGTGTCTTAGGACTAGCGGGGGGCGGGTCCTACAATGAGCAGTTCTTC. Amino acids: CASSVLGLAGGGSYNEQFF.

This clone appeared a single time. The chain links TRBV6-5 to TRBJ2-1, with 9 bases identical to TRBD2. V trimming: 2 bases; J trimming: 9 bases; junction bases outside the gene matches: 11. Germline V lookup: CDR1 MNHEY, CDR2 SVGAGI. The CDR3 is 16 amino acids. CDR3 nucleotides: TGTGCCAGCAGTTACCAAACCGGGACTAGCCACAGTGAGCAGTTCTTC. Translating it yields CASSYQTGTSHSEQFF.

This clone showed up just once. The genes are TRBV11-2 and TRBJ1-2; 11 nucleotides line up with TRBD1. The CDR3 totals 15 residues. J was trimmed by 7 bases and V by 5 bases; bases with no gene match: 9. CDR1 is SGHAT and CDR2 is FQNNGV in the germline V gene. This chain's CDR3 is CASSLRRDRGSGYTF. For the CDR3, the DNA is TGTGCCAGCAGCCTACGCCGGGACAGGGGGTCTGGCTACACCTTC.

The genes are TRBV7-3 and TRBJ2-5; 8 positions match TRBD2. Trimming at V came to 5 bases and at J to 4 bases, leaving 9 bases not matched to a gene. This CDR3 region has 15 residues. Germline V gene sequence: CDR1 SGHTA, CDR2 FQGTGA. The CDR3 nucleotides are TGTGCCAGCAGCCAGTCGGGACTAGGGTTAGAGACCCAGTACTTC. Residues: CASSQSGLGLETQYF.

The sample holds a few counts of this clone. This chain links TRBV9 with TRBJ1-2; possible D gene TRBD1, 6 bases. This CDR3 is 14 amino acids long. V lost 4 bases and J 10 bases, leaving 20 bases between the germline ends. Germline V lookup: CDR1 SGDLS, CDR2 YYNGEE. The CDR3 bases are TGTGCCAGCAGCCGAGGGGAACAGGGTTCCTCCTACACCTTC. Amino acid sequence: CASSRGEQGSSYTF.